The source of this T cell receptor (beta chain) is a study of immune evolution from preneoplasia to lung adenocarcinoma. Points from the study as a whole: Clonality was highest in normal lung, lower in later-stage lesions apparently. Highest clonality occurred in KRAS-mutant, not EGFR-mutant or double wild-type, nodules. Top clone share appeared to fall from AAH through AIS, MIA, adenocarcinoma.

Sequencing was performed with immunoSEQ multiplex PCR; in TCRdb, only in-frame clones are kept and a portion is missing. The sample lists a few thousand clones, nearly 90% seen once, with about 2.8% in the top ten. H&E slides confirmed each diagnosis, reviewed by two pathologists independently. In regard to this clone: The target antigen is unknown.

Germline CDR1 and CDR2: SGHRS and YFSETQ. The CDR3 has 15 residues. The ends were cut back, 0 bases at V and 4 bases at J, with 11 bases in the middle. The V gene is TRBV5-1, the J gene TRBJ1-3; D gene unclear. Input material: FFPE invasive lung adenocarcinoma tissue. This receptor was taken from a person between 45 and 65 years old with lung adenocarcinoma. The CDR3 DNA reads TGCGCCAGCAGCTTGGCGGGAGGCAGGGGAAACACCATATATTTT. It translates to CASSLAGGRGNTIYF. Filled out from reference TRBV5-1 and TRBJ1-3, the complete variable domain reads KAGVTQTPRYLIKTRGQQVTLSCSPISGHRSVSWYQQTPGQGLQFLFEYFSETQRNKGNFPGRFSGRQFSNSRSEMNVSTLELGDSALYLCASSLAGGRGNTIYFGEGSWLTVV.